This entry features one T cell receptor (beta chain) sequence. This clone has a handful of counts. The target of this receptor is not known. No quality values exist for individual bases; no much larger clone is one base distant. TCRbeta CDR3 regions were amplified from genomic DNA by means of the immunoSEQ Assay, a bias-controlled multiplex PCR. As for the original processing: The number of nucleated cells in each sample was estimated from the amplification of reference gene primers within the assay. To quantify the absolute abundance of each unique TCRbeta CDR3 rearrangement, sequence reads were collapsed and filtered. Productive Simpson clonality was computed per sample as the square root of Simpson's diversity index over productive rearrangements. Imported from immuneACCESS, the table was reduced by TCRdb to in-frame sequences with V and J called. These copies leave out some clones; in studies compared against another copy, an unresolved V gene accounts for under half, and the cause of the remainder is not known. Clone size and V and J calls were adopted from that table, with D and trimming inferred from the DNA. This sample holds 14,000 or so clones; around 73% were observed only once. About 9.6% of the sample is taken by the ten largest.

Each collaborating institution followed its own protocols to collect whole blood in K2EDTA tubes. For TCRbeta analysis, collaborators shipped samples in one of three forms: frozen whole blood, isolated PBMCs, or DNA extracted from either of those sample types. The data originate from a study of blood T cell repertoires in COVID-19 (dated by TCRdb to 2018 to 2020). Notes on the research overall: Collaborator samples came from the United States, Italy and Spain and covered acute and convalescent phases of COVID-19. The material from the prospective study consisted of cDNA or gDNA derived from T cells, B-cell-depleted T cells, or PBMCs. Subjects who had been exposed to COVID-19, were actively infected with it, or had recovered from it provided the deeply sampled blood TCRbeta repertoires that made up the dataset. A freely available public database, intended as a resource for researchers studying the immune response to SARS-CoV-2, is where the repertoires were released. The samples were drawn from the first 160 participants of the ongoing ImmuneRACE study and from 1,254 subjects provided by 6 global collaborators. A de-identified subject ID, COVID-19 status, age in years and sex were almost always included in the sample metadata. HLA class I and class II types, where available, came from metadata supplied by the sample provider rather than from assay-based typing.

Broader findings and caveats from the paper: The quantity of clinical and demographic metadata differed by source and by participant and was supplied without curation.

The CDR3, cysteine through phenylalanine, is 16 amino acids long. CDR3 DNA only is kept here, 48 bases in frame from base 1. The V and J ends are trimmed by 7 bases and 4 bases, leaving 21 bases between them. The germline V gene supplies CDR1 SGHTA and CDR2 FQGNSA. The sequence came from a man aged 70 or older with acute or convalescent COVID-19. In this chain, TRBV7-2 is recombined with TRBJ2-3; a weak D assignment points to TRBD1 (6 bases agree). Sequencing was done on a sample of peripheral blood. In nucleotides, the sequence is TGTGCCAGCAACAATTGGGGCAGGGGAGAACCAGATACGCAGTATTTT. This is translated as CASNNWGRGEPDTQYF.